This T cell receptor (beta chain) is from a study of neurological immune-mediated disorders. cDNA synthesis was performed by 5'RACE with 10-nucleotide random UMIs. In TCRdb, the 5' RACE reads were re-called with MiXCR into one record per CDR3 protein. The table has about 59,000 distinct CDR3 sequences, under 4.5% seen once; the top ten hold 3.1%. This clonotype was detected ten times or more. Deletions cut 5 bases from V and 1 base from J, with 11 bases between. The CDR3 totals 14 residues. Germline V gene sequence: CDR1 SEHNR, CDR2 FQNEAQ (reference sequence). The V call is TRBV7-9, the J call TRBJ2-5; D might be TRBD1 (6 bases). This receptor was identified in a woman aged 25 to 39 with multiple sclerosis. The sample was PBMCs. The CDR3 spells CASSRRGSQETQYF. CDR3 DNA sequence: TGTGCCAGCAGCCGAAGGGGGTCCCAAGAGACCCAGTACTTC. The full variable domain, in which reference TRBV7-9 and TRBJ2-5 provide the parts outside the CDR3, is DTGVSQNPRHKITKRGQNVTFRCDPISEHNRLYWYRQTLGQGPEFLTYFQNEAQLEKSRLLSDRFSAERPKGSFSTLEIQRTEQGDSAMYLCASSRRGSQETQYFGPGTRLLVL.